Below, 20 T cell receptor beta chains from the same sample are listed, as sequenced in a study of radiotherapy plus CTLA-4 blockade in lung cancer. The assay was immunoSEQ multiplex PCR, and TCRdb's table has in-frame clones only and misses some. This sample carries more than 95,000 clones, roughly 74% of them seen once, and the ten largest clones take about 5.2%. Specimen: peripheral blood, collected from a patient treated with radiotherapy plus ipilimumab. Receptor source: a human donor with non-small cell lung cancer who had a partial response to radiotherapy plus ipilimumab.

In its sample, this clone was seen once. This sequence joins TRBV19 and TRBJ2-1, with TRBD1 identical over 10 bases. This CDR3 spans 15 amino acids. Per germline, CDR1 LNHDA and CDR2 SQIVND (reference sequence). With V trimmed by 3 bases and J by 6 bases, 5 bases remained unmatched. CDR3 sequence (DNA): TGTGCCAGTAGTATCGGACAGGGGGTTTCCAATGAGCAGTTCTTC. Encoded protein: CASSIGQGVSNEQFF.

J is TRBJ1-3 and V is TRBV9; 7 nucleotides match TRBD1. V lost 2 bases to trimming and J lost 9 bases; unmatched junction nucleotides: 8. From germline, CDR1 is SGDLS and CDR2 YYNGEE. The CDR3 is made up of 14 amino acids. In DNA form, the CDR3 reads TGTGCCAGCAGCGTGGCCGGACAGGACCTCACCATATATTTT. Its translation is CASSVAGQDLTIYF.

This chain links TRBV6-5 with TRBJ2-4; D possibly corresponds to TRBD1 (6 bases). The CDR3 extends over 15 amino acids. Germline values: CDR1 MNHEY, CDR2 SVGAGI. Trimming pared 2 bases from V and 5 bases from J, leaving 13 bases between. The CDR3 is CASSYLLGQQNIQYF. The CDR3, as DNA: TGTGCCAGCAGTTACCTTCTTGGACAGCAAAACATTCAGTACTTC.

This chain joins TRBV18 and TRBJ2-6, with D unclear. Germline CDR1 KGHSH, CDR2 LQKENI. Trimming took 5 bases from V and 0 from J, leaving 8 bases between them. This CDR3 contains 15 residues. CDR3 residues: CASSGLNSGANVLTF. CDR3 DNA: TGTGCCAGCTCAGGGCTGAACTCTGGGGCCAACGTCCTGACTTTC. The whole variable domain, remainder taken from reference TRBV18 and TRBJ2-6, is NAGVMQNPRHLVRRRGQEARLRCSPMKGHSHVYWYRQLPEEGLKFMVYLQKENIIDESGMPKERFSAEFPKEGPSILRIQQVVRGDSAAYFCASSGLNSGANVLTFGAGSRLTVL.

CDR3 sequence (DNA): TGTGCCAGCAGCCCGTGGGACAGAAGCTCCTACAATGAGCAGTTCTTC. It is translated as CASSPWDRSSYNEQFF. The chain is built from TRBV5-8 and TRBJ2-1; the match to TRBD1 covers 7 bases. The CDR3 runs to 16 residues. From germline, CDR1 is SGHTS and CDR2 YDEGEE. Trimming cost V 4 bases and J 0 bases; bases outside gene matches: 7. Supplemented by reference TRBV5-8 and TRBJ2-1, the full variable domain reads EAGVTQSPTHLIKTRGQQATLRCSPISGHTSVYWYQQALGLGLQFLLWYDEGEERNRGNFPPRFSGRQFPNYSSELNVNALELEDSALYLCASSPWDRSSYNEQFFGPGTRLTVL.

This clone was counted a few times. The CDR3 nucleotides read TGTGCCAGCAGTGAAGCGCGCGGACAGGGGTCACCCCTCCACTTT. This sequence encodes CASSEARGQGSPLHF. This chain joins TRBV2 and TRBJ1-6; 9 positions agree with TRBD1. The J segment lost 10 bases and the V segment lost 0 bases, leaving 4 bases of the junction unmatched. The CDR3 has 15 residues. The germline V gene encodes CDR1 SNHLY and CDR2 FYNNEI.

The V call is TRBV19, the J call TRBJ2-1; 16 bases match TRBD2. CDR3 length: 17 amino acids. Germline V gene sequence: CDR1 LNHDA, CDR2 SQIVND (reference sequence). J gave up 6 bases and V 7 bases, and 9 bases lay outside the gene matches. The CDR3 protein is CASNAGLAGGGRNEQFF. As DNA, the CDR3 is TGTGCCAGTAACGCGGGACTAGCGGGAGGGGGCCGCAATGAGCAGTTCTTC. Full variable domain (rest looked up from reference TRBV19 and TRBJ2-1): DGGITQSPKYLFRKEGQNVTLSCEQNLNHDAMYWYRQDPGQGLRLIYYSQIVNDFQKGDIAEGYSVSREKKESFPLTVTSAQKNPTAFYLCASNAGLAGGGRNEQFFGPGTRLTVL.

On this clone itself: The sample carries other DNA sequences with the same CDR3. The chain couples TRBV4-1 to TRBJ1-1, with D possibly being TRBD1 (6 bases). The CDR3 has 15 amino acids. Germline V lookup: CDR1 MGHRA, CDR2 YSYEKL. V lost 1 base, J lost 0 bases, and 9 bases lay in between. As DNA, the CDR3 is TGCGCCAGCAGCCAAGGGACAGCTCTGAACACTGAAGCTTTCTTT. Amino acid sequence: CASSQGTALNTEAFF.

This chain joins TRBV5-4 and TRBJ1-1; no firm D call. The CDR3 has 14 amino acids. Deletions cut 1 base from V and 5 bases from J, with 12 bases between. Germline loops: CDR1 SGHNT, CDR2 YYREEE (reference sequence). The chain's CDR3 is CASSLMGSRTEAFF. The CDR3 DNA sequence: TGTGCCAGCAGCTTGATGGGGAGTCGAACTGAAGCTTTCTTT.

This chain joins TRBV6-5 and TRBJ1-2; 11 bases are shared with TRBD1. The length of the CDR3 is 13 residues. Germline values: CDR1 MNHEY, CDR2 SVGAGI. Losses at the gene ends were 2 bases for V and 10 bases for J; bases not matched to a gene: 3. The CDR3 is CASSYRTGGVYTF. CDR3 coding DNA: TGTGCCAGCAGTTACCGGACAGGGGGCGTCTACACCTTC.

This clone was seen only a few times. The chain joins TRBV11-3 to TRBJ2-1, with D possibly TRBD2 on 7 matching bases. Germline CDR1 and CDR2: SGHNT and YENEEA. The CDR3 has 16 amino acids. V lost 1 base to trimming and J lost 6 bases, with 16 bases between them. CDR3 nucleotide sequence: TGTGCCAGCAGCTTAGCCCTAGTCGGGGGGCCCAATGAGCAGTTCTTC. This encodes CASSLALVGGPNEQFF.

The J gene is TRBJ1-1, the V gene TRBV27; D is unresolved. The CDR3 sequence is 15 residues long. Germline values: CDR1 MNHEY, CDR2 SMNVEV (reference sequence). V was pared by 0 bases and J by 3 bases, with 11 bases between. For the CDR3, the DNA is TGTGCCAGCAGTTTATCGGCGGGAGGAGACACTGAAGCTTTCTTT. As protein: CASSLSAGGDTEAFF.

This clone was seen only once. V is TRBV28 and J is TRBJ2-1, with 11 bases identical to TRBD2. This CDR3 is built from 15 residues. After removal of 6 bases from V and 7 bases from J, the junction contained 8 bases not matched to a gene. CDR1 MDHEN and CDR2 SYDVKM come from the germline V gene. The chain's CDR3 is CASRPTSGRGNEQFF. Written as DNA, the CDR3 is TGTGCCAGCAGACCCACTAGCGGGAGAGGGAATGAGCAGTTCTTC.

This chain joins TRBV4-2 and TRBJ1-1; D might be TRBD1 (5 bases). With 0 bases removed from V and 7 bases from J, the gap between germline ends came to 12 bases. This CDR3 is 14 amino acids long. Looked up from germline, CDR1 is LGHNA and CDR2 is YNFKEQ. CDR3 residues: CASSQERTPVEAFF. Here the CDR3 DNA reads TGTGCCAGCAGCCAAGAGAGGACACCGGTTGAAGCTTTCTTT.

This clone has only one observation. The J gene is TRBJ1-1, the V gene TRBV19; 11 bases are a match to TRBD1. J gave up 3 bases and V 6 bases, and 6 bases lay outside the gene matches. Germline values: CDR1 LNHDA, CDR2 SQIVND (reference sequence). The CDR3 runs 15 residues. The CDR3 DNA sequence: TGTGCCAGTAGAAGGGACAGGGGGATTTACACTGAAGCTTTCTTT. This codes for CASRRDRGIYTEAFF.

The V gene is TRBV4-1, the J gene TRBJ1-2; 9 positions agree with TRBD1. The CDR3 spans 16 residues. Germline lookup yields CDR1 MGHRA and CDR2 YSYEKL. The V gene end was trimmed by 0 bases and the J gene end by 3 bases; junction bases not matched to a gene: 5. CDR3 sequence (DNA): TGCGCCAGCAGCCAAGAGTCGACAGGGGGTTACTATGGCTACACCTTC. This sequence encodes CASSQESTGGYYGYTF.

In its sample, this clone was seen many times. The chain joins TRBV5-1 to TRBJ2-1; weak D call: TRBD2 (7 bases). Germline V gives CDR1 SGHRS, CDR2 YFSETQ. The CDR3 loop spans 13 amino acids. V was trimmed by 5 bases and J by 9 bases, leaving 15 bases between them. CDR3 residues: CASRFGGGGEQFF. The CDR3 nucleotides read TGCGCCAGCAGGTTTGGGGGCGGGGGTGAGCAGTTCTTC.

The chain employs TRBV28 and TRBJ2-3; 8 bases agree with TRBD1. This CDR3 is 15 amino acids long. Trimming took 5 bases from V and 6 from J; bases not matched to a gene: 10. The V gene's germline CDR1 is MDHEN and CDR2 SYDVKM. In nucleotides, the CDR3 is TGTGCCAGCAGTCCAGACAGGGGTGATGGGGATACGCAGTATTTT. Translation gives CASSPDRGDGDTQYF.

The V gene is TRBV2, the J gene TRBJ2-5; TRBD1 matches at 8 bases. Germline CDR1 SNHLY, CDR2 FYNNEI. With V trimmed by 8 bases and J by 4 bases, 12 bases remained unmatched. This CDR3 contains 15 residues. DNA for the CDR3: TGTGCCAGCGGGCCGGGTACAGGGGGTTCAGAGACCCAGTACTTC. Its translation: CASGPGTGGSETQYF.

V is TRBV5-1 and J is TRBJ2-1, with 12 bases matching TRBD2. The J segment lost 2 bases and the V segment lost 5 bases, leaving 5 bases of the junction unmatched. The CDR3 consists of 16 residues. Germline loops: CDR1 SGHRS, CDR2 YFSETQ. The CDR3 region has the DNA TGCGCCAGCAGTTCTACTAGCGGGAGGCCCTACAATGAGCAGTTCTTC. Translating gives CASSSTSGRPYNEQFF.